This record covers a single TCR beta chain. Its antigen is currently unknown. Germline loops: CDR1 MGHRA, CDR2 YSYEKL. The V gene lost 0 bases and the J gene lost 8 bases, with 13 bases spanning the gap. This CDR3 contains 14 residues. Once obtained from cultured CD4+ T cells, the DNA was sequenced using the Oncomine TCR Beta short-read assay. MiXCR was run by TCRdb on the PCR reads, yielding one entry per CDR3 protein. The data hold some 20,000 distinct CDR3 sequences, with 67% observed a single time. The sample comes from a study of vaccination and CD4 T cells after COVID-19. Treatment of the sample: 10-day PBMC culture with coronavirus spike peptide pools or control peptides (ViraFEST assay).

The sequence was obtained from a human donor who had recovered from COVID-19. The rearrangement uses TRBV4-1 and TRBJ1-2; D possibly corresponds to TRBD1 (5 bases). The material sequenced was CD4+ T cells from blood, cultured in vitro. The CDR3 DNA reads as TGCGCCAGCAGCCAAGATCAGCAGGGTATGGGCTACACCTTC. It is translated as CASSQDQQGMGYTF.